The clone carrying this T cell receptor beta chain occurred many times. RNA transcripts were the template for amplifying TCR beta CDR3 regions. With the HTBI primer set, the TCR CDR3 went through a first round of RT-PCR. TCRdb fed the multiplex PCR reads into MiXCR, producing one record per CDR3 protein. The sample lists roughly 700,000 distinct CDR3 sequences, approximately 15% occurring once. Newly diagnosed hyperthyroidism, duration under 2 months, in patients aged 18 to 65. Uncontrolled infection, other autoimmune disease, pregnancy or lactation disqualified patients from enrolment. Clinical symptoms, serum thyroxine and TRAb, thyroid ultrasound and orbital computed tomography were used for the diagnoses. The data belong to a study of T cells in Graves' hyperthyroidism and ophthalmopathy. CDR3 length: 15 amino acids. Germline CDR1 is SGDLS and CDR2 is YYNGEE. V lost 4 bases and J 0 bases, leaving 14 bases between the germline ends.

This receptor was obtained from a man between 50 and 59 years old with Graves' hyperthyroidism. The sample comprised blood. The J gene is TRBJ2-7, the V gene TRBV9; a possible D gene is TRBD1 (6 bases). The CDR3 DNA reads as TGTGCCAGCAGCCCTGGGACACACAACTCCTACGAGCAGTACTTC. It is translated as CASSPGTHNSYEQYF.